This T cell receptor beta chain emerged from a study of memory CD4+ T cells and cytomegalovirus serostatus. Study information: Healthy Belgian adult donors included about nine CMV-positive and some 23 CMV-negative people.

The sort gate was single viable CD3+CD4+CD8-CD45RO+ cells for memory CD4+ T cells. The repertoire was sequenced with immunoSEQ multiplex PCR; TCRdb's copy has only in-frame clones and lacks some. The data contain fewer than 50,000 clones, about 80% of them seen just once; the ten biggest clones take up roughly 5%. CDR3 length equals 12 residues. Germline V lookup: CDR1 LNHDA, CDR2 SQIVND (reference sequence). Deletions cut 6 bases from V and 8 bases from J, with 8 bases between. This clonotype was sampled from an adult in good health and CMV-seropositive. The gene calls are TRBV19 and TRBJ1-6; no clear D gene. The sample was memory CD4+ T cells from blood. CDR3 protein: CASRIMDSPLHF. CDR3 bases: TGTGCCAGTAGAATTATGGATTCACCCCTCCACTTT.